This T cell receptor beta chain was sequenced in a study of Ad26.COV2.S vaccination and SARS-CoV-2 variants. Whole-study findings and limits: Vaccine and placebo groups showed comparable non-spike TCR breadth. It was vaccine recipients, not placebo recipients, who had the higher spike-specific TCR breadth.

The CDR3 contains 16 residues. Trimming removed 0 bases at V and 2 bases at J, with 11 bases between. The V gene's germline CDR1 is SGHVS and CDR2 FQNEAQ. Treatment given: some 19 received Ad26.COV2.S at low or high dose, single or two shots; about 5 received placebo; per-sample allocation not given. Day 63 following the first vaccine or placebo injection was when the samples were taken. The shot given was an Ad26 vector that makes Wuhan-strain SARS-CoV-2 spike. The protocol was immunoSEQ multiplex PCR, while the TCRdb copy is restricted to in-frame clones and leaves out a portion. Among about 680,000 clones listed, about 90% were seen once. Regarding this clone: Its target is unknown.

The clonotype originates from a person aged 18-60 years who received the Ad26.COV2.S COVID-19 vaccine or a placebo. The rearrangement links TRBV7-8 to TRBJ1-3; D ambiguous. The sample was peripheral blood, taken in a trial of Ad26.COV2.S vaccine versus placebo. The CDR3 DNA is TGTGCCAGCAGCTTAGCGGTAGGGTCGGCTGGAAACACCATATATTTT. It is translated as CASSLAVGSAGNTIYF. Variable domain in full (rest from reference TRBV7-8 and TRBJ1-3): GAGVSQSPRYKVAKRGQDVALRCDPISGHVSLFWYQQALGQGPEFLTYFQNEAQLDKSGLPSDRFFAERPEGSVSTLKIQRTQQEDSAVYLCASSLAVGSAGNTIYFGEGSWLTVV.